The present TCR beta chain was sequenced within a study of T cells in localized non-small cell lung cancer. Germline V gene lookup returns CDR1 ENHRY and CDR2 SYGVKD. The germline V and J ends were trimmed by 2 bases and 6 bases, with 10 bases remaining between them. CDR3 length: 13 amino acids. Overall study findings and caveats: Median around 54 top-100 tumor clones were shared with paired adjacent lung.

Assay: immunoSEQ multiplex PCR; the TCRdb copy retains only in-frame clones and omits some. The sample contains some 80,000 clones, about 83% of which appear only once. About this clone itself: The antigen is not known.

Sequenced material: peripheral blood, taken before any cancer treatment. This TCR was recovered from a man aged 40 to 69 with stage I lung adenocarcinoma. The chain combines TRBV10-3 with TRBJ1-2, with D tentatively TRBD1 (6 bases). DNA for the CDR3: TGTGCCATCAGTGAGGCGGCAGGGGATGGCTACACCTTC. Its translation is CAISEAAGDGYTF.